This TCR beta chain was identified in a study of tumour-infiltrating T cells in Burkitt lymphoma. Study-level background: Overall and progression-free survival were predicted by productive clonality.

Using immunoSEQ multiplex PCR, the repertoire was profiled, and TCRdb retains in-frame clones only, with some absent. The sample contains roughly 7,100 clones, about a sixth of which appear only once. The CDR3 length is 18 residues. Unmatched junction bases numbered 5, after V lost 2 bases and J lost 1 base. Germline V gene data show CDR1 as SGHDN and CDR2 as FVKESK. This clone was counted between two and nine times. The receptor was isolated from a human donor with diffuse large B-cell lymphoma. The sequencing input was tumor tissue. The chain recombines TRBV14 with TRBJ2-2; 12 positions match TRBD2. Here the CDR3 reads CASSQTLLAGGNTGELFF. In nucleotides, the CDR3 is TGTGCCAGCAGCCAAACCCTACTAGCGGGGGGGAACACCGGGGAGCTGTTTTTT.